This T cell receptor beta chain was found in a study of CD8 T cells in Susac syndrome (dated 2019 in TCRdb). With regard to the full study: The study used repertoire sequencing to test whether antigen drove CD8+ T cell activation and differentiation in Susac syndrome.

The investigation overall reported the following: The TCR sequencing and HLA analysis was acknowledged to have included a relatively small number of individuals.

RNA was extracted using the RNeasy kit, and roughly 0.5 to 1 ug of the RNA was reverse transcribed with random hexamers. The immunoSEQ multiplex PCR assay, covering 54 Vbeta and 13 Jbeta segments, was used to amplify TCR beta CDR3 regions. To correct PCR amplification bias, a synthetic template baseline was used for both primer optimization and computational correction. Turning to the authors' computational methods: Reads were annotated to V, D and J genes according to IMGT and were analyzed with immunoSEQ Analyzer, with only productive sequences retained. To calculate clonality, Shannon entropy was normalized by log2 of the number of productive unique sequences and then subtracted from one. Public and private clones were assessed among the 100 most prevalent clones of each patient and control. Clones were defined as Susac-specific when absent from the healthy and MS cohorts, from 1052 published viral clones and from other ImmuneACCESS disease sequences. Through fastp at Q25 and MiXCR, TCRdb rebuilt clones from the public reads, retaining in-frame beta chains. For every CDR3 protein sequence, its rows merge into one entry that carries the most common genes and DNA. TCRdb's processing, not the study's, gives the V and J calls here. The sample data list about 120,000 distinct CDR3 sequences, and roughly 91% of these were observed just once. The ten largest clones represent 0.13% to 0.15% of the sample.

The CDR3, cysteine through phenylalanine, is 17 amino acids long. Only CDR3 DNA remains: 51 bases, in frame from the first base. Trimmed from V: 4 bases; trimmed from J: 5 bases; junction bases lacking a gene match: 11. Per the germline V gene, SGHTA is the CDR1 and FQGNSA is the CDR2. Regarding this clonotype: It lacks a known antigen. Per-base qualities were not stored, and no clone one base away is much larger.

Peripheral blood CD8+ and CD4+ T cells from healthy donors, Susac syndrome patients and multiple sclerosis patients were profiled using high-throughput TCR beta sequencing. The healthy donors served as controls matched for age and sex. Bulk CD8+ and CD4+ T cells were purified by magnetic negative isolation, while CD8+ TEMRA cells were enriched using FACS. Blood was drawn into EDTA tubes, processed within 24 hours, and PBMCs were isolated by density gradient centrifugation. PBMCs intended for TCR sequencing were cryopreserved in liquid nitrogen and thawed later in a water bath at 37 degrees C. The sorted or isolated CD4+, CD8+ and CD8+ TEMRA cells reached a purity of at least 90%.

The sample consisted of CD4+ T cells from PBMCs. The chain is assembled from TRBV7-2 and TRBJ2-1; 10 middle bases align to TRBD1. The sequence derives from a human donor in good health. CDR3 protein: CASSSNPGTGVNNEQFF. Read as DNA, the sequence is TGTGCCAGCAGCTCGAATCCCGGGACAGGGGTTAACAATGAGCAGTTCTTC.